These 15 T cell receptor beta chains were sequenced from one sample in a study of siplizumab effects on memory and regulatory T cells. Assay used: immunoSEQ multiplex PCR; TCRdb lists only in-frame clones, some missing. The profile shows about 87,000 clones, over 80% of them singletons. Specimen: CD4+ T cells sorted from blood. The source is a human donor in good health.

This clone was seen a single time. The CDR3 here is CASSPLGRSSTDTQYF. Written as DNA, the CDR3 is TGTGCCAGCAGCCCCCTAGGCAGGTCTAGCACAGATACGCAGTATTTT. The chain is built from TRBV5-4 and TRBJ2-3; no definite D call. Germline V gene sequence: CDR1 SGHNT, CDR2 YYREEE (reference sequence). This CDR3 comprises 16 residues. Trimming shortened V by 4 bases and J by 0 bases, and 15 bases separated the two germline ends.

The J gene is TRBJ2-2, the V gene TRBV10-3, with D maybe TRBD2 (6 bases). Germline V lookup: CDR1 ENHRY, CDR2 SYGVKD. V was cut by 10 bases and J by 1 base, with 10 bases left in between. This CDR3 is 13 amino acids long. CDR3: CATSGLNTGELFF. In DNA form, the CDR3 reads TGTGCCACCAGCGGGCTGAACACCGGGGAGCTGTTTTTT.

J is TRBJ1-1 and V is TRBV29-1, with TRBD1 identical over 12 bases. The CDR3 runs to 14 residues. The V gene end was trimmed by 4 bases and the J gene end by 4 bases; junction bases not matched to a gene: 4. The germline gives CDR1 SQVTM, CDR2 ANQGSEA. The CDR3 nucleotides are TGCAGCGTTGTAGGGACAGGGGGCCGCACTGAAGCTTTCTTT. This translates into CSVVGTGGRTEAFF.

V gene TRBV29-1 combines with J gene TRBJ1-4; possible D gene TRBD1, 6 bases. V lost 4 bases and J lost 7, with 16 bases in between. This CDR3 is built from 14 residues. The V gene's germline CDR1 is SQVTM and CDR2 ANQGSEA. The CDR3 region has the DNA TGCAGCGTTGGAAGGGAGGGGGGGTTTGAAAAACTGTTTTTT. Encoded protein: CSVGREGGFEKLFF.

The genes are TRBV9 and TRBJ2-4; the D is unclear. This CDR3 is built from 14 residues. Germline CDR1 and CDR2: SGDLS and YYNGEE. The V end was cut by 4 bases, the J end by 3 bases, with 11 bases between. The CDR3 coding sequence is TGTGCCAGCAGCCCTCGGACGGACAAAAACATTCAGTACTTC. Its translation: CASSPRTDKNIQYF.

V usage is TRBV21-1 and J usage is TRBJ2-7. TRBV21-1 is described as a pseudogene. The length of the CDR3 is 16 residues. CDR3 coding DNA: TGTGCCAGCAGCAACTGGCGCCGGTGTGAACCCTACGAGCAGTACTTC. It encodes CASSNWRRCEPYEQYF.

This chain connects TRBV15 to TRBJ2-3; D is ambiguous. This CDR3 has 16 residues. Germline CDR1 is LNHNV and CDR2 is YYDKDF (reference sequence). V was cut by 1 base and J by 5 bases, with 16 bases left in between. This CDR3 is CATSRGTFGWGDTQYF. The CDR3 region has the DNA TGTGCCACCAGCAGAGGAACCTTCGGCTGGGGAGATACGCAGTATTTT. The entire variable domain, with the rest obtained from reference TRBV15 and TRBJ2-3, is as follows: DAMVIQNPRYQVTQFGKPVTLSCSQTLNHNVMYWYQQKSSQAPKLLFHYYDKDFNNEADTPDNFQSRRPNTSFCFLDIRSPGLGDTAMYLCATSRGTFGWGDTQYFGPGTRLTVL.

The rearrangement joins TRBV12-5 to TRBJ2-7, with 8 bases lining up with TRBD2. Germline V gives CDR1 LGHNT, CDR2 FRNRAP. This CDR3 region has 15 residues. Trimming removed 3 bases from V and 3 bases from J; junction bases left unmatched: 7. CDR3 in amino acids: CASGLIAGRYYEQYF. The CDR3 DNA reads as TGTGCTAGTGGTTTAATAGCGGGACGATACTACGAGCAGTACTTC. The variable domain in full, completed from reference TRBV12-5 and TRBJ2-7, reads DARVTQTPRHKVTEMGQEVTMRCQPILGHNTVFWYRQTMMQGLELLAYFRNRAPLDDSGMPKDRFSAEMPDATLATLKIQPSEPRDSAVYFCASGLIAGRYYEQYFGPGTRLTVT.

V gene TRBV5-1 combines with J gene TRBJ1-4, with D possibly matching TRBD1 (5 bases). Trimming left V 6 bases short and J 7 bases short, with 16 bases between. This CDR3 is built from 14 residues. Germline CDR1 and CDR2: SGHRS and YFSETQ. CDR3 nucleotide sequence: TGCGCCAGCACCCCCGGGGGGGTCGCTGAAAAACTGTTTTTT. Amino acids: CASTPGGVAEKLFF.

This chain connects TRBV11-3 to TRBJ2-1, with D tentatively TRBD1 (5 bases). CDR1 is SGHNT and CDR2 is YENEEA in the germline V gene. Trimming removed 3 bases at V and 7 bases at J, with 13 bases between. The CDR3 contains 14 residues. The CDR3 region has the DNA TGTGCCAGCAGCTTTGGGGCGGTCTTAAATGAGCAGTTCTTC. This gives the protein CASSFGAVLNEQFF.

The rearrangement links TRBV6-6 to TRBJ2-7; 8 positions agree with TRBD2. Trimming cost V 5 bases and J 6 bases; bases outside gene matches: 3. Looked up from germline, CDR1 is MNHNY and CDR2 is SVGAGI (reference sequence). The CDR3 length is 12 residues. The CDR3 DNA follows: TGTGCCAGCAGTACAACTAGCGGCGAGCAGTACTTC. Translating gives CASSTTSGEQYF.

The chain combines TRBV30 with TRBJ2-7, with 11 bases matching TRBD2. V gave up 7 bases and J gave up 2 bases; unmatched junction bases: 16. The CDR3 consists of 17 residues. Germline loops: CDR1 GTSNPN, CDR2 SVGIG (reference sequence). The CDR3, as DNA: TGTGCCTCAAACCGGGACAGAACACTAGCGGGAGCCTACGAGCAGTACTTC. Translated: CASNRDRTLAGAYEQYF. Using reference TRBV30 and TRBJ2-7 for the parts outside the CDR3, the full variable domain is SQTIHQWPATLVQPVGSPLSLECTVEGTSNPNLYWYRQAAGRGLQLLFYSVGIGQISSEVPQNLSASRPQDRQFILSSKKLLLSDSGFYLCASNRDRTLAGAYEQYFGPGTRLTVT.

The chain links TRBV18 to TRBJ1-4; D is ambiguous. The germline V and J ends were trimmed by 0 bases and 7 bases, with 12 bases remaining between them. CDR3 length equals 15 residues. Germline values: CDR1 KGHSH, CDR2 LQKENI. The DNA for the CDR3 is TGTGCCAGCTCACCACCAACCTCGGTTAGTGAAAAACTGTTTTTT. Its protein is CASSPPTSVSEKLFF.

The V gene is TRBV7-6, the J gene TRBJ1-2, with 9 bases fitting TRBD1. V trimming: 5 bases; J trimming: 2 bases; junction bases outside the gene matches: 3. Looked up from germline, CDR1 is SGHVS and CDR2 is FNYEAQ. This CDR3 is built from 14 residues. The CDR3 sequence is CASSLTGGNYGYTF. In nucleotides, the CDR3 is TGTGCCAGCAGCCTGACAGGGGGAAACTATGGCTACACCTTC.

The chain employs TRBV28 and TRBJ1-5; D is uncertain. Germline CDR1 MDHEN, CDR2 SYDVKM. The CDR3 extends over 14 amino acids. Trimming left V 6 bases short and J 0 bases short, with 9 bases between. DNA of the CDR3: TGTGCCAGCAGAGGCCCCTATAGCAATCAGCCCCAGCATTTT. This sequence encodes CASRGPYSNQPQHF. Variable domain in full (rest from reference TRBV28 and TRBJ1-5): DVKVTQSSRYLVKRTGEKVFLECVQDMDHENMFWYRQDPGLGLRLIYFSYDVKMKEKGDIPEGYSVSREKKERFSLILESASTNQTSMYLCASRGPYSNQPQHFGDGTRLSIL.